This TCR beta chain was observed in a study of T cell changes during pregnancy in multiple sclerosis. J gave up 9 bases and V 0 bases, and 5 bases lay outside the gene matches. CDR1 and CDR2 from the germline V gene are SGHNT and YYREEE (reference sequence). CDR3 length: 13 amino acids. Some clones are missing from TCRdb's copy, which holds only in-frame ones; the method was immunoSEQ multiplex PCR. This sample yields about 43,000 clones, of which about nine tenths are seen a single time; about 5.1% belongs to the top ten. The source was peripheral blood, collected in the second trimester of pregnancy. The TCR originated in a female donor in good health, enrolled as a control in a pregnancy study. This chain joins TRBV5-4 and TRBJ2-5; the match to TRBD2 covers 7 bases. The CDR3 DNA is TGTGCCAGCAGCTTGGGGGGGGGACTGGCCCAGTACTTC. Translating gives CASSLGGGLAQYF.